This T cell receptor (beta chain) was sequenced during a study of blood T cells in healthy people across ages. PCR was performed a second time for about 6 to 11 cycles using a sample-barcoded 5' primer and a J-beta primer mix. Through a template-switch adaptor with 12 random nucleotides, each cDNA molecule received a tag. Using its own MiXCR run on the 5' RACE reads, TCRdb lists one record per CDR3 protein. Of about a million distinct CDR3 sequences detected, around 48% appear once; the ten largest clones hold over 10%. In regard to this clonotype: Its antigen is still unknown.

CDR1 is SGHRS and CDR2 is YFSETQ in the germline V gene. V shed 4 bases, J shed 0 bases, and the junction held 6 bases outside the gene matches. The CDR3 consists of 18 residues. Each sample provided at least 5.5 micrograms of extracted total RNA. Study-level points and caveats: As age increased, TCR beta diversity per million T cells fell in a roughly linear fashion.

Sequencing was performed on blood. The V and J genes are TRBV5-1 and TRBJ2-3; 15 bases map to TRBD2. This receptor was identified in a man aged 30 to 45 in good health. The CDR3 DNA follows: TGCGCCAGCAGCGCCGGGACTAGCGGGGGGATAAGCACAGATACGCAGTATTTT. It is translated as CASSAGTSGGISTDTQYF. The full variable domain, rest sourced from reference TRBV5-1 and TRBJ2-3, is KAGVTQTPRYLIKTRGQQVTLSCSPISGHRSVSWYQQTPGQGLQFLFEYFSETQRNKGNFPGRFSGRQFSNSRSEMNVSTLELGDSALYLCASSAGTSGGISTDTQYFGPGTRLTVL.